This T cell receptor (beta chain) was captured in a study of post-analysis software for immune sequencing data. The germline CDR1 and CDR2 sequences are SGDLS and YYNGEE. This CDR3 spans 14 amino acids. J was trimmed by 7 bases and V by 0 bases; bases with no gene match: 4. As to this clonotype: The target antigen is unknown.

Overall study findings and caveats: The five TRBV segments detected at higher frequency in patients than in controls included TRBV5-6, TRBV5-1 and TRBV20-1.

cDNA libraries of TCR beta carried unique molecular identifiers. TCRdb used MiXCR to reprocess the PCR reads, holding one entry per CDR3 protein. The sample shows 750,000 to 950,000 distinct CDR3 sequences, roughly 50% of them seen only once. The V and J genes are TRBV9 and TRBJ2-1, with 7 bases that match TRBD2. The origin of this receptor is a girl aged 10-17 years with multiple sclerosis. Sequencing input: blood. CDR3 amino acids: CASSVGEGRNEQFF. The CDR3 nucleotides are TGTGCCAGCAGCGTAGGGGAGGGGCGGAATGAGCAGTTCTTC.